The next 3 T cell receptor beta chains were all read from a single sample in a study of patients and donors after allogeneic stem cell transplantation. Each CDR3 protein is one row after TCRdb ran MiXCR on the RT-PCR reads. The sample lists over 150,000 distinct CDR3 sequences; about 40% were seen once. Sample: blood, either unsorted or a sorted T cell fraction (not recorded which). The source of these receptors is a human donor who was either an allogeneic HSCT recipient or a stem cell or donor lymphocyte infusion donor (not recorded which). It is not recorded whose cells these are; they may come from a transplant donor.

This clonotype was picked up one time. The CDR3 protein is CASSSLRNPGYTF. The CDR3 coding sequence is TGTGCCAGCAGCTCGCTGAGGAATCCTGGCTACACCTTC. The rearrangement links TRBV5-4 to TRBJ1-2; D is unclear. Germline CDR1 reads SGHNT; CDR2 reads YYREEE (reference sequence). Trimming took 3 bases from V and 7 from J, leaving 13 bases between them. CDR3 length: 13 residues.

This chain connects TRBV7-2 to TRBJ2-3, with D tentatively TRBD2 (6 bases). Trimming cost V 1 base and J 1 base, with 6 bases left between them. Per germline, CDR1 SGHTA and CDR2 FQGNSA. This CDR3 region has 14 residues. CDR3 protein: CASSLGLGTDTQYF. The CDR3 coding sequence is TGTGCCAGCAGCTTAGGACTAGGCACAGATACGCAGTATTTT.

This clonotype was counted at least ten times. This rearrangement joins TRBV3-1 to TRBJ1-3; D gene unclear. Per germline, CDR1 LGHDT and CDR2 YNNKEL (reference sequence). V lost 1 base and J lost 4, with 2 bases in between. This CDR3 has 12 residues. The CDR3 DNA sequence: TGTGCCAGCAGCCAAGGAGGAAACACCATATATTTT. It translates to CASSQGGNTIYF.